The sequence of this TCR beta chain was determined in a study of regulatory T cells in long-lasting Graves disease. This clonotype was counted ten times or more. As for time point: persistent/refractory GD, antithyroid drugs over 5 years with positive TRAb. PBMC RNA served as the TCR library source. Construction of TCR beta libraries relied on iRepertoire HTBI primers and on Arm-PCR targeting CDR3 regions. Original data processing: Identified segments across samples numbered under 80 TRBV and around 13 TRBJ. MiXCR, run by TCRdb on the multiplex PCR reads, gives a single entry per CDR3 protein. The V and J calls were determined by TCRdb, not by the authors. The repertoire holds around 340,000 distinct CDR3 sequences, about 19% seen once, with less than 35% in the top ten. This TCR was recovered from a female donor with Graves disease. Source: peripheral blood mononuclear cells (PBMCs), taken when the disease was refractory, from a patient treated with antithyroid drugs.

The CDR3 DNA reads TGTGCCAGCAGCCAAGAGAAGCTGTCCATATATGGCTACACCTTC. Its translation is CASSQEKLSIYGYTF. This rearrangement joins TRBV3-1 to TRBJ1-2; D gene unclear. The germline CDR1 and CDR2 sequences are LGHDT and YNNKEL (reference sequence). The CDR3 has 15 amino acids. V gave up 0 bases and J gave up 5 bases, with 13 bases separating them.